Described below is a single TCR beta chain sequence and its context. The data originate from a study of blood T cell repertoires in COVID-19. Study at large: Samples of COVID-19 (acute and convalescent) were obtained from the United States, Italy and Spain. Sample material is recorded as cDNA or gDNA derived from T cells, B-cell-depleted T cells, or PBMCs.

Seattle patient enrollment occurred during active infection, with longitudinal follow-up thereafter. Germline values: CDR1 MDHEN, CDR2 SYDVKM. V lost 6 bases to trimming and J lost 5 bases; unmatched junction nucleotides: 8. The CDR3 is 14 residues long. Per the study methods: Estimation of nucleated cell counts relied on the amplification of reference gene primers. Repertoires were generated with immunoSEQ multiplex PCR, while TCRdb's copy carries only in-frame clones and drops some. That table furnishes V, J and clone size, whereas the DNA furnished D and trimming. The sample consists of a few hundred thousand clones, approximately 89% of them appearing once.

The sequence was obtained from a woman aged 25 to 39 with COVID-19, enrolled during active disease. The sequenced sample was peripheral blood. The rearrangement joins TRBV28 to TRBJ2-7, with 9 bases fitting TRBD1. The CDR3: CASSRYRGQNEQYF. CDR3 DNA: TGTGCCAGCAGCCGCTACAGGGGGCAGAACGAGCAGTACTTC.